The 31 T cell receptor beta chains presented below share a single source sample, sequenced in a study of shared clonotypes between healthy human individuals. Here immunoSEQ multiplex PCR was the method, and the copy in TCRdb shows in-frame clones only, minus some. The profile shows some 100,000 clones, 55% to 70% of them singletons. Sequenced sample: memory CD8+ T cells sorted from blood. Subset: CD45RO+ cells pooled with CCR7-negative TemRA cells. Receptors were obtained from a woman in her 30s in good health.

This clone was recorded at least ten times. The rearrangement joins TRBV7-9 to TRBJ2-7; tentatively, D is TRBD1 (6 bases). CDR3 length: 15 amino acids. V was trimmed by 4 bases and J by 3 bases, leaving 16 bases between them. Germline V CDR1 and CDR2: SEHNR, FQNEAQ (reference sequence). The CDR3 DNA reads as TGTGCCAGCAGCTCCTTGTTCGGGACATTCTACGAGCAGTACTTC. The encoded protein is CASSSLFGTFYEQYF.

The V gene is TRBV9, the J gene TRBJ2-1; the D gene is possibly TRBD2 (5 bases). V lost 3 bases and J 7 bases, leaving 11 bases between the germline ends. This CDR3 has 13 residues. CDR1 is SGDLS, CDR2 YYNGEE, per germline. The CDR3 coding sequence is TGTGCCAGCAGCGCCCCTAGCCGGAATGAGCAGTTCTTC. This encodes CASSAPSRNEQFF. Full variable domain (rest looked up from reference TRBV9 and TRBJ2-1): DSGVTQTPKHLITATGQRVTLRCSPRSGDLSVYWYQQSLDQGLQFLIQYYNGEERAKGNILERFSAQQFPDLHSELNLSSLELGDSALYFCASSAPSRNEQFFGPGTRLTVL.

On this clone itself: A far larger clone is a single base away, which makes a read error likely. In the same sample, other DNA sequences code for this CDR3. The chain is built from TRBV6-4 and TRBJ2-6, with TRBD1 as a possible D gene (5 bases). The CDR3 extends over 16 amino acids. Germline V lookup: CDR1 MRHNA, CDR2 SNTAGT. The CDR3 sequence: CASSDSAGSGANVLTF. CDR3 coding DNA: TGTGCCAGTAGTGACTCAGCAGGGTCTGGGGCCAACGTCCTGACTTTC.

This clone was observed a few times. The CDR3 sequence: CASSLGTLSVYTF. The CDR3 coding sequence is TGTGCCAGCAGCCTCGGGACCCTAAGCGTCTACACCTTC. The chain is built from TRBV10-3 and TRBJ1-2; D is perhaps TRBD1 (5 bases). The germline V and J ends were trimmed by 10 bases and 10 bases, with 22 bases remaining between them. Per the germline V gene, CDR1 is ENHRY and CDR2 is SYGVKD. The CDR3 contains 13 residues.

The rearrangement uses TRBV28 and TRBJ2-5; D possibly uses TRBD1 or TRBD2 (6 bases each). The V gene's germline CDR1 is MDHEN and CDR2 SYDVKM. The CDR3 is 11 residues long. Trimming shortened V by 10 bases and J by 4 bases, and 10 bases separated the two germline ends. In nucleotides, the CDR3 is TGTGCCATAAAGGGGGGAGAGACCCAGTACTTC. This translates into CAIKGGETQYF.

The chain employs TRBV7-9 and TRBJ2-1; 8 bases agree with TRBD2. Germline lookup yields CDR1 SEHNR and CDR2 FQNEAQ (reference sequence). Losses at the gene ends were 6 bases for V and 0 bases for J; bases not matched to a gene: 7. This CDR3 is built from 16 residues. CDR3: CASSEPSGGSYNEQFF. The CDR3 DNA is TGTGCCAGCAGTGAACCAAGCGGGGGCTCCTACAATGAGCAGTTCTTC.

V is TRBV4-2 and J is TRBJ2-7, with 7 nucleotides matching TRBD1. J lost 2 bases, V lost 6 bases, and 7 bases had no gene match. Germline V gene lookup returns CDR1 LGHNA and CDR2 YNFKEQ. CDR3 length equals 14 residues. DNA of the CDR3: TGTGCCAGCAGGCCCGGACAGGATCCCTACGAGCAGTACTTC. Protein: CASRPGQDPYEQYF.

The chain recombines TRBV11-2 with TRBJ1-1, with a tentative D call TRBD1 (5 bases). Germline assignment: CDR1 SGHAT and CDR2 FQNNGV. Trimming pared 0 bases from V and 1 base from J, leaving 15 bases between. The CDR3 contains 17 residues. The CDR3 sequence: CASSLDQGAWRNTEAFF. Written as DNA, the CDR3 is TGTGCCAGCAGCTTAGATCAAGGGGCGTGGAGGAACACTGAAGCTTTCTTT.

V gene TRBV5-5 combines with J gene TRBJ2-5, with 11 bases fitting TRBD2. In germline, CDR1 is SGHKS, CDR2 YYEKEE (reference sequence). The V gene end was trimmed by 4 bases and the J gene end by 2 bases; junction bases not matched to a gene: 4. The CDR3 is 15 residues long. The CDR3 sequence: CASSPSGRLQETQYF. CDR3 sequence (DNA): TGTGCCAGCAGCCCTAGCGGGAGGTTACAAGAGACCCAGTACTTC.

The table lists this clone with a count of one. The CDR3 sequence is CASTRTRAAGTDTQYF. In DNA form, the CDR3 reads TGTGCCAGCACCCGAACTAGAGCCGCCGGCACAGATACGCAGTATTTT. The chain is built from TRBV6-6 and TRBJ2-3; a weak D match, TRBD2 (5 bases). Germline loops: CDR1 MNHNY, CDR2 SVGAGI (reference sequence). V was trimmed by 7 bases and J by 1 base, leaving 18 bases between them. This CDR3 region has 16 residues.

The CDR3 region is CASSQDLGFYEQYF. The CDR3 DNA follows: TGTGCCAGCAGCCAAGATCTTGGGTTCTACGAGCAGTACTTC. This chain links TRBV4-2 with TRBJ2-7; D ambiguous. Germline assignment: CDR1 LGHNA and CDR2 YNFKEQ. The CDR3 has 14 amino acids. Trimming removed 0 bases from V and 3 bases from J, with 9 bases in between.

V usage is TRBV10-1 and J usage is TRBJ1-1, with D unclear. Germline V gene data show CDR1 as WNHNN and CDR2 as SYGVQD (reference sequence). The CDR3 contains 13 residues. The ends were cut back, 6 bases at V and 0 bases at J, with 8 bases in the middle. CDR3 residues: CASSQTVNTEAFF. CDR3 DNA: TGCGCCAGCAGCCAGACGGTGAACACTGAAGCTTTCTTT.

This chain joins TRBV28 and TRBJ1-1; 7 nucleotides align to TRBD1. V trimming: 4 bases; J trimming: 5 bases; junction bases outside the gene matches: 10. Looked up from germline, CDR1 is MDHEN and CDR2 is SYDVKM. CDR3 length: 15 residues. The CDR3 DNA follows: TGTGCCAGCAGTTCCCCCCGCGAGGACAGGACTGAAGCTTTCTTT. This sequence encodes CASSSPREDRTEAFF. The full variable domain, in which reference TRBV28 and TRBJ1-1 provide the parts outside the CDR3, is DVKVTQSSRYLVKRTGEKVFLECVQDMDHENMFWYRQDPGLGLRLIYFSYDVKMKEKGDIPEGYSVSREKKERFSLILESASTNQTSMYLCASSSPREDRTEAFFGQGTRLTVV.

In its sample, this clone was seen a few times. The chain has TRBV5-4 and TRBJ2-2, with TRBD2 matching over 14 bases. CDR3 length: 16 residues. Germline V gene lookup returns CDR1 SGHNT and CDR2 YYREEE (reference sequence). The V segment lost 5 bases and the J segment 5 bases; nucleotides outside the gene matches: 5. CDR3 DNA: TGTGCCAGCAGGCCGGGGACTAGCGGGAGTACCGGGGAGCTGTTTTTT. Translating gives CASRPGTSGSTGELFF.

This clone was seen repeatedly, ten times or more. CDR3 residues: CASSDLADYEQYF. The CDR3 coding sequence is TGTGCCAGCAGCGACCTAGCGGACTACGAGCAGTACTTC. The rearrangement joins TRBV7-9 to TRBJ2-7; 7 positions match TRBD2. Germline V gene sequence: CDR1 SEHNR, CDR2 FQNEAQ (reference sequence). This CDR3 is built from 13 residues. Germline trimming cut 5 bases from V and 3 bases from J; bases unmatched to any gene: 4. Full variable domain (missing parts from reference TRBV7-9 and TRBJ2-7): DTGVSQNPRHKITKRGQNVTFRCDPISEHNRLYWYRQTLGQGPEFLTYFQNEAQLEKSRLLSDRFSAERPKGSFSTLEIQRTEQGDSAMYLCASSDLADYEQYFGPGTRLTVT.

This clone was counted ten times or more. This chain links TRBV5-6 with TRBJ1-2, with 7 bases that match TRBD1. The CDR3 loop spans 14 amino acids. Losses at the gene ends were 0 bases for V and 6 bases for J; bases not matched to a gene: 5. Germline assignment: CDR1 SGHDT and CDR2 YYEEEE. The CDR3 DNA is TGTGCCAGCAGCTTGGACAGGGGTACGGATGGCTACACCTTC. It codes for CASSLDRGTDGYTF.

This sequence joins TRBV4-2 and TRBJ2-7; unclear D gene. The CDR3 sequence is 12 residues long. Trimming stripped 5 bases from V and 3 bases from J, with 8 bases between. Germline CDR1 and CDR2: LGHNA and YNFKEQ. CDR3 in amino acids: CASSALSYEQYF. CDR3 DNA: TGTGCCAGCAGCGCCCTCAGCTACGAGCAGTACTTC.

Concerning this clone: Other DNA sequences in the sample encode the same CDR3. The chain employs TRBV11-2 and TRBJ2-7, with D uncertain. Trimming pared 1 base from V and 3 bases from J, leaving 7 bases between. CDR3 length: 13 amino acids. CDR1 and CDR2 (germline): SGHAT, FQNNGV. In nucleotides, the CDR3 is TGTGCCAGCAGCTTAGGGAACAACTACGAGCAGTACTTC. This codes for CASSLGNNYEQYF. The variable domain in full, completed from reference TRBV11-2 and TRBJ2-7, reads EAGVAQSPRYKIIEKRQSVAFWCNPISGHATLYWYQQILGQGPKLLIQFQNNGVVDDSQLPKDRFSAERLKGVDSTLKIQPAKLEDSAVYLCASSLGNNYEQYFGPGTRLTVT.

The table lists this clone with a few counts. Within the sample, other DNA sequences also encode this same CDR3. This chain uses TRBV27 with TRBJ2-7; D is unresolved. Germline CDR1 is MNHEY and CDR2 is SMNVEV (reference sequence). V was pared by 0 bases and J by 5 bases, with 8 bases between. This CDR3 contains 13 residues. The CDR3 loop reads CASSLSFPHEQYF. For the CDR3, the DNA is TGTGCCAGCAGTTTATCGTTTCCCCACGAGCAGTACTTC.

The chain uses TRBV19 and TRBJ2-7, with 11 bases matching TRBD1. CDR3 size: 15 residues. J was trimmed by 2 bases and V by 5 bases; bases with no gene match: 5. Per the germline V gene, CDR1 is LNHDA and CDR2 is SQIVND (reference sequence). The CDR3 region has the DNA TGTGCCAGTAGTCCAGGGACAGGGGGTACCTACGAGCAGTACTTC. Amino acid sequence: CASSPGTGGTYEQYF.

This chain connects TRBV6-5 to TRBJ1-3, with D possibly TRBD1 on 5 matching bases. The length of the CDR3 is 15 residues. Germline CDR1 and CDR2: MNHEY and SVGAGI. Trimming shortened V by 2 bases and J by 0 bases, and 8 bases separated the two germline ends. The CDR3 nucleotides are TGTGCCAGCAGTTACCGGGACGGCTCTGGAAACACCATATATTTT. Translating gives CASSYRDGSGNTIYF.

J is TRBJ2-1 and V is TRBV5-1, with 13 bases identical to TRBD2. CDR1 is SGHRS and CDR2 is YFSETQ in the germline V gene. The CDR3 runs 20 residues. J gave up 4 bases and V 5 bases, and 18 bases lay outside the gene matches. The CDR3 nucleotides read TGCGCCAGCAGTTACAAACCCGGGACTAGCGGGACGATCCGGTACAATGAGCAGTTCTTC. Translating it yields CASSYKPGTSGTIRYNEQFF.

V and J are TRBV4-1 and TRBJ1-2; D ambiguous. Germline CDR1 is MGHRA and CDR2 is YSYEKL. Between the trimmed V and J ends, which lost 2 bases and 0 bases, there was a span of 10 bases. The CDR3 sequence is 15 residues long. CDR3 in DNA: TGCGCCAGCAGCCAAAGGACTCTAGCTAACTATGGCTACACCTTC. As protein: CASSQRTLANYGYTF.

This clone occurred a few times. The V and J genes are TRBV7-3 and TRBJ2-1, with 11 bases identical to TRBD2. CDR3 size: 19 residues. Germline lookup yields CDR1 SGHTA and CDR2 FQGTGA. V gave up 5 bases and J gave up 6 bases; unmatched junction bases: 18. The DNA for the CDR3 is TGTGCCAGCAGCCCCTACGCGACAATAGCGGGAGGGCTCCCCAATGAGCAGTTCTTC. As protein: CASSPYATIAGGLPNEQFF.

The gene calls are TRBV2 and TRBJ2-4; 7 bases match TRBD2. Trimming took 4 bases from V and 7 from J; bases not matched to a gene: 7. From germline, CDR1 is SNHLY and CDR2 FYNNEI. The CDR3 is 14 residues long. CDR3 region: CASSVRLATNIQYF. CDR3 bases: TGTGCCAGCAGTGTTAGACTAGCAACTAACATTCAGTACTTC.

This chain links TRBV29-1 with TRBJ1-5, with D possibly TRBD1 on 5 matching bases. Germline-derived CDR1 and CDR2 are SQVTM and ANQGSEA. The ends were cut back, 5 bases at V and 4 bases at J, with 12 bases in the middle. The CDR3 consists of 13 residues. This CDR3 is CSVLDSSNQPQHF. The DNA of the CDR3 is TGCAGCGTTCTAGACAGTTCAAATCAGCCCCAGCATTTT.

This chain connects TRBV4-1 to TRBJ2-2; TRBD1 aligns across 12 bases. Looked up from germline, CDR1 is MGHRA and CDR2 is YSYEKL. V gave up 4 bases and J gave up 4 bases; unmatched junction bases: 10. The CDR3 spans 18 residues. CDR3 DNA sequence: TGCGCCAGCAGCCCCATCCCGGGACAGGGGGCGGGCACCGGGGAGCTGTTTTTT. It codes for CASSPIPGQGAGTGELFF.

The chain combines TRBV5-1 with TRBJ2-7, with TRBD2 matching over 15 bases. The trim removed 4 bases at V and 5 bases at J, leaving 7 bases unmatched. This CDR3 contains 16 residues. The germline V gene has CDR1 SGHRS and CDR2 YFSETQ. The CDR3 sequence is CASSNGLAGGLNEQYF. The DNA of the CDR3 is TGCGCCAGCAGCAACGGACTAGCGGGAGGGCTCAACGAGCAGTACTTC.

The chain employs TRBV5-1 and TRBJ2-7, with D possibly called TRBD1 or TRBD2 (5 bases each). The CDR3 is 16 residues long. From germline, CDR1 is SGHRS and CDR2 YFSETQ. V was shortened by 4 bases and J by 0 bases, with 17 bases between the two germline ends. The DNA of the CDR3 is TGCGCCAGCAGCCCCACCAAGGGGAGAGACTCCTACGAGCAGTACTTC. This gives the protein CASSPTKGRDSYEQYF.

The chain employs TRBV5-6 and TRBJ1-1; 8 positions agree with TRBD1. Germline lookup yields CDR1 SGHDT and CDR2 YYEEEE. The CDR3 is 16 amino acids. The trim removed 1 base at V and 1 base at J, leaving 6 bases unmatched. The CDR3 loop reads CASSLSAGGSNTEAFF. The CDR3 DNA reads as TGTGCCAGCAGCTTGTCGGCAGGGGGCTCGAACACTGAAGCTTTCTTT. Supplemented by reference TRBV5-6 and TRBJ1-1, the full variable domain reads DAGVTQSPTHLIKTRGQQVTLRCSPKSGHDTVSWYQQALGQGPQFIFQYYEEEERQRGNFPDRFSGHQFPNYSSELNVNALLLGDSALYLCASSLSAGGSNTEAFFGQGTRLTVV.

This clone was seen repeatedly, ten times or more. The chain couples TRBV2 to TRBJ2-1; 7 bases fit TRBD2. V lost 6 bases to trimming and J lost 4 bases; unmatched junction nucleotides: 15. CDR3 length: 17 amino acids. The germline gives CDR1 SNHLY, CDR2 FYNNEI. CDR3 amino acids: CASRIDYGGGIYNEQFF. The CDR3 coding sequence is TGTGCCAGCAGGATAGACTATGGGGGAGGGATATACAATGAGCAGTTCTTC. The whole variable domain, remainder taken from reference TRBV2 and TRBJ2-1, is EPEVTQTPSHQVTQMGQEVILRCVPISNHLYFYWYRQILGQKVEFLVSFYNNEISEKSEIFDDQFSVERPDGSNFTLKIRSTKLEDSAMYFCASRIDYGGGIYNEQFFGPGTRLTVL.